Sequencing of this T cell receptor beta chain was carried out in a study of radiation and T cells in renal cell carcinoma. Time point noted: baseline pretreatment blood. Treatment specified: 15 Gy SBRT to primary tumor, nephrectomy 4 weeks later. After SBRT, blood was collected at 2 and 4 weeks, plus baseline. Clear cell pathology was present in this patient's renal cell carcinoma. Method: immunoSEQ multiplex PCR; TCRdb's copy keeps in-frame clones and lacks some. The table lists 150,000 or so clones, approximately 90% of them singletons. J gave up 0 bases and V 5 bases, and 7 bases lay outside the gene matches. The CDR3 runs 18 residues. Germline loops: CDR1 SEHNR, CDR2 FQNEAQ (reference sequence). This clone has more than one count but fewer than ten. Its target is not known. Study-wide results and limits: In blood, top tumor clones expanded by 2 weeks, shrinking by 4.

The V gene is TRBV7-9, the J gene TRBJ2-1, with 13 bases identical to TRBD2. This TCR was sampled from a woman aged 70 to 79 with renal cell carcinoma. Sequences were derived from blood, sampled from a patient whose treatment included radiotherapy and nephrectomy. This CDR3 reads CASSQPTSGGTSYNEQFF. The CDR3 nucleotides read TGTGCCAGCAGCCAACCGACTAGCGGGGGGACCTCCTACAATGAGCAGTTCTTC.